This is a list of T cell receptor beta chains from one sample in a study of Ad26.COV2.S vaccination and SARS-CoV-2 variants. Libraries were prepared by immunoSEQ multiplex PCR; TCRdb keeps only in-frame clonotypes and omits some of them. The profile shows hundreds of thousands of clones, 87% of them singletons. The sequencing used peripheral blood, collected in a trial of Ad26.COV2.S vaccine versus placebo. The receptors were gathered from a person aged 18-65 years who received the Ad26.COV2.S COVID-19 vaccine or a placebo. The CDR3 runs from the conserved cysteine through the conserved F or W. D genes are given only for firm matches. The size of a clone is reported for some rows only, either as once, few or many, or as a class for expanded clones.

d_call clone_size j_call cdr3_length v_call cdr3_nt cdr3_aa
TRBD1 NA TRBJ2-7 14 TRBV13 TGTGCCAGCAGCTCCGGACAGGGTCCCTACGAGCAGTACTTC CASSSGQGPYEQYF
NA NA TRBJ2-7 12 TRBV3-1/TRBV3-2 TGTGCCAGCAGCCTGTTTAGCTACGAGCAGTACTTC CASSLFSYEQYF
TRBD1 NA TRBJ2-7 13 TRBV30 TGTGCCTGGACACCGGACAGGGACTACGAGCAGTACTTC CAWTPDRDYEQYF
NA NA TRBJ1-4 16 TRBV7-2 TGTGCCAGCAGCCATGGGGAAACAGCAACTAATGAAAAACTGTTTTTT CASSHGETATNEKLFF
NA NA TRBJ1-6 16 TRBV9 TGTGCCAGCAGCGTAGGGCCAGACTCCTATAATTCACCCCTCCACTTT CASSVGPDSYNSPLHF
NA NA TRBJ1-2 16 TRBV7-9 TGTGCCAGCAGCTTAGTAGGGCAGTTAGCTAACTATGGCTACACCTTC CASSLVGQLANYGYTF
TRBD1 NA TRBJ1-2 14 TRBV5-8 TGTGCCAGCGGGTTTGGGACAGGGTCCTATGGCTACACCTTC CASGFGTGSYGYTF
NA few TRBJ2-7 13 TRBV2 TGTGCCAGCAGCGGAGACAGGTCCTACGAGCAGTACTTC CASSGDRSYEQYF
NA NA TRBJ2-1 12 TRBV19 TGTGCCAGTAGCACTACAGGGTATGAGCAGTTCTTC CASSTTGYEQFF
NA NA TRBJ2-7 12 TRBV12-3/TRBV12-4 TGTGCCAGCTCGAGAGGGCTGGCTGAGCAGTACTTC CASSRGLAEQYF
TRBD2 NA TRBJ2-1 17 TRBV4-2 TGTGCCAGCAGCCAAGTGGCCCTAGCGGGGGGATACAATGAGCAGTTCTTC CASSQVALAGGYNEQFF
TRBD1 NA TRBJ1-4 16 TRBV11-2 TGTGCCAGCAGCTCTTCGGACAGGGATACTAATGAAAAACTGTTTTTT CASSSSDRDTNEKLFF
NA NA TRBJ2-7 14 TRBV19 TGTGCCAGTAGTATAGCGGTGCGGGGCCGCGAGCAGTACTTC CASSIAVRGREQYF
NA few TRBJ1-1 16 TRBV6-2/TRBV6-3 TGTGCCAGCAGTCGGGAGCCTTTTTTGAGGAACACTGAAGCTTTCTTT CASSREPFLRNTEAFF
NA once TRBJ1-2 16 TRBV6-5 TGTGCCAGCAGTTACTTTGCTAACAGGGATGGGCCGGGCTACACCTTC CASSYFANRDGPGYTF
NA NA TRBJ1-6 13 TRBV2 TGTGCCAGCAGTGAAGCGCTTCGTTCACCCCTCCACTTT CASSEALRSPLHF
TRBD2 NA TRBJ2-7 15 TRBV11-2 TGTGCCAGCAGCTTAGATGGGACTAGCCCCTACGAGCAGTACTTC CASSLDGTSPYEQYF
NA NA TRBJ2-2 13 TRBV7-2 TGTGCCAGCAGACCACTGGGGGCCGGGGAGCTGTTTTTT CASRPLGAGELFF
TRBD2 once TRBJ2-5 15 TRBV19 TGTGCCAGTAGTCCCGGGACTACGAGCCAAGAGACCCAGTACTTC CASSPGTTSQETQYF
NA NA TRBJ1-3 16 TRBV5-1 TGCGCCAGCAGCTTGACCGGGGGACTCTCTGGAAACACCATATATTTT CASSLTGGLSGNTIYF
TRBD1 once TRBJ2-7 14 TRBV5-1 TGCGCCAGCGGGGGCGGGACAGGAGTCTACGAGCAGTACTTC CASGGGTGVYEQYF
NA NA TRBJ2-1 15 TRBV29-1 TGCAGCGTCGTCGAGGTGGTAGCGGCCTACAATGAGCAGTTCTTC CSVVEVVAAYNEQFF
TRBD1 NA TRBJ1-2 13 TRBV23-1 TGCGCCAGCAGTCAATCGTGGCGACAGGGGGCCACCTTC CASSQSWRQGATF
NA NA TRBJ1-1 10 TRBV29-1 TGCAGCGGGTGGGGGACTGAAGCTTTCTTT CSGWGTEAFF
NA NA TRBJ2-2 18 TRBV4-2 TGTGCCAGCAGCCAATCTGTCCGGGACCTGGGGCCCACCGGGGAGCTGTTTTTT CASSQSVRDLGPTGELFF
TRBD1 NA TRBJ1-1 15 TRBV7-9 TGTGCCAGCAGCATTACGACAGGGAAGAACACTGAAGCTTTCTTT CASSITTGKNTEAFF
TRBD2 NA TRBJ2-7 15 TRBV4-3 TGCGCCAGCAGCCCCACCGGGACTAGCGTCTACGAGCAGTACTTC CASSPTGTSVYEQYF
NA NA TRBJ2-3 14 TRBV9 TGTGCCAGCAGCGTAAGGGGGTGGACAGATACGCAGTATTTT CASSVRGWTDTQYF
TRBD1 NA TRBJ1-4 15 TRBV6-5 TGTGCCAGCAGATCTCCGGGACAGGGGTATGAAAAACTGTTTTTT CASRSPGQGYEKLFF
TRBD2 NA TRBJ2-5 13 TRBV2 TGTGCCACCCTTAGCGGGGGCCAAGAGACCCAGTACTTC CATLSGGQETQYF
TRBD2 NA TRBJ2-7 15 TRBV6-4 TGTGCCAGCAGTGAGGCGACTAGCGGACCCTACGAGCAGTACTTC CASSEATSGPYEQYF
NA NA TRBJ1-3 14 TRBV3-1/TRBV3-2 TGTGCCAGCAGCCCCCACGGTTCTGGAAACACCATATATTTT CASSPHGSGNTIYF
NA NA TRBJ1-4 11 TRBV15 TGTGCCACCAGCAGCGCCGAAAAACTGTTTTTT CATSSAEKLFF
NA once TRBJ2-3 14 TRBV7-3 TGTGCCAGCAGCTTCTCAGCAGCCACAGATACGCAGTATTTT CASSFSAATDTQYF
TRBD1 NA TRBJ2-7 15 TRBV16 TGTGCCAGCAGCCAATCCGTAGGGACAGCCTACGAGCAGTACTTC CASSQSVGTAYEQYF
NA once TRBJ2-5 14 TRBV11-3 TGTGCCAGCAGCTTAAATCCAGACCAAGAGACCCAGTACTTC CASSLNPDQETQYF
NA NA TRBJ1-3 15 TRBV4-3 TGCGCCAGCAGCCAAGATGGGAGCTCTGGAAACACCATATATTTT CASSQDGSSGNTIYF
NA NA TRBJ1-2 13 TRBV12-3/TRBV12-4 TGTGCCAGCAGTCCCCGGGCTAACTATGGCTACACCTTC CASSPRANYGYTF
NA NA TRBJ2-5 14 TRBV11-2 TGTGCCAGCAGCTTGGTGGCTAGCACGAAGACCCAGTACTTC CASSLVASTKTQYF
TRBD2 NA TRBJ2-1 15 TRBV11-2 TGTGCCAGCAGGCAGACTAGCGGGGGGGCCCGGGAGCAGTTCTTC CASRQTSGGAREQFF